Listed below are T cell receptor beta chains from one sample, sequenced in a study of T cells after yellow fever vaccination. From the 5' RACE reads, TCRdb called clonotypes with MiXCR, one entry per CDR3 protein. The sample records about 260,000 distinct CDR3 sequences, 10% to 15% being singletons. Specimen: CD4+ T cells sorted from PBMCs, collected 45 days after the yellow fever booster vaccination. The receptors were gathered from a young man who received the YFV17D yellow fever vaccine. The CDR3 runs from the conserved cysteine through the conserved F or W. Each record gives: clone size, V gene, J gene, D gene, CDR3 protein, CDR3 DNA. A D gene is named only where the DNA matches it firmly. Clone size is shown for a subset of rows, as once, few, many or a class of expanded clone.

abundance: once
v_gene: TRBV30
j_gene: TRBJ1-1
d_gene: TRBD1
CDR3aa: CAWNMDRGTEAYF
CDR3nt: TGTGCCTGGAACATGGACAGGGGGACTGAAGCTTACTTT

abundance: NA
v_gene: TRBV4-2
j_gene: TRBJ2-2
d_gene: NA
CDR3aa: CASSQWIPQTLLELPNTGELFF
CDR3nt: TGTGCCAGCAGCCAGTGGATTCCACAGACGCTCCTTGAGTTGCCGAACACCGGGGAGCTGTTTTTT

abundance: NA
v_gene: TRBV27
j_gene: TRBJ1-1
d_gene: TRBD1
CDR3aa: CASSFGTGPGRTEAFF
CDR3nt: TGTGCCAGCAGTTTTGGGACAGGGCCGGGGAGGACTGAAGCTTTCTTT

abundance: many
v_gene: TRBV29-1
j_gene: TRBJ2-1
d_gene: NA
CDR3aa: CSVDGGNEQFF
CDR3nt: TGCAGCGTTGATGGGGGCAATGAGCAGTTCTTC

abundance: NA
v_gene: TRBV10-3
j_gene: TRBJ1-1
d_gene: NA
CDR3aa: CAIRAALNTEAFF
CDR3nt: TGTGCCATCAGGGCGGCCTTGAACACTGAAGCTTTCTTT

abundance: NA
v_gene: TRBV4-2
j_gene: TRBJ2-1
d_gene: NA
CDR3aa: CASSQESAGLYNEQFF
CDR3nt: TGTGCCAGCAGCCAAGAATCGGCGGGGCTGTACAATGAGCAGTTCTTC

abundance: few
v_gene: TRBV9
j_gene: TRBJ2-1
d_gene: TRBD2
CDR3aa: CASSVMDGRGNEQFF
CDR3nt: TGTGCCAGCAGCGTGATGGACGGGAGGGGCAATGAGCAGTTCTTC

abundance: few
v_gene: TRBV20-1
j_gene: TRBJ2-4
d_gene: NA
CDR3aa: CSARFTAGWGNIQYF
CDR3nt: TGCAGTGCTAGATTTACTGCGGGATGGGGGAACATTCAGTACTTC

abundance: NA
v_gene: TRBV29-1
j_gene: TRBJ2-7
d_gene: TRBD1
CDR3aa: CSVAAGGVAAYEQYF
CDR3nt: TGCAGCGTTGCCGCAGGGGGCGTAGCGGCCTACGAGCAGTACTTC

abundance: NA
v_gene: TRBV20-1
j_gene: TRBJ2-7
d_gene: NA
CDR3aa: CSARPNYEQYF
CDR3nt: TGCAGTGCTAGACCCAACTACGAGCAGTACTTC

abundance: few
v_gene: TRBV5-1
j_gene: TRBJ2-5
d_gene: TRBD2
CDR3aa: CASSKSGIDETQYF
CDR3nt: TGCGCCAGCAGCAAAAGCGGGATAGACGAGACCCAGTACTTC

abundance: NA
v_gene: TRBV20-1
j_gene: TRBJ2-1
d_gene: TRBD2
CDR3aa: CSALSGTTYNEQFF
CDR3nt: TGCAGTGCATTAAGCGGGACGACCTACAATGAGCAGTTCTTC

abundance: few
v_gene: TRBV24-1
j_gene: TRBJ2-1
d_gene: TRBD2
CDR3aa: CATSDPSGSNEQFF
CDR3nt: TGTGCCACCAGTGATCCTAGCGGGAGTAATGAGCAGTTCTTC

abundance: few
v_gene: TRBV7-7
j_gene: TRBJ2-2
d_gene: TRBD1
CDR3aa: CASRSGQGYGELFF
CDR3nt: TGTGCTAGCAGATCAGGACAGGGGTACGGGGAGCTGTTTTTT

abundance: NA
v_gene: TRBV3-1
j_gene: TRBJ2-6
d_gene: NA
CDR3aa: CASSQDPANVLTF
CDR3nt: TGTGCCAGCAGCCAAGACCCCGCCAACGTCCTGACTTTC

abundance: many
v_gene: TRBV20-1
j_gene: TRBJ2-5
d_gene: TRBD1
CDR3aa: CSASNDRVEETQYF
CDR3nt: TGCAGTGCTAGTAATGACAGGGTCGAAGAGACCCAGTACTTC

abundance: NA
v_gene: TRBV7-2
j_gene: TRBJ2-7
d_gene: TRBD1
CDR3aa: CASSWGQAYEQYF
CDR3nt: TGTGCCAGCAGCTGGGGACAGGCTTACGAGCAGTACTTC

abundance: NA
v_gene: TRBV7-3
j_gene: TRBJ2-7
d_gene: TRBD2
CDR3aa: CASSLVGLAASEQYF
CDR3nt: TGTGCCAGCAGCTTGGTCGGACTAGCGGCGTCCGAGCAGTACTTC

abundance: NA
v_gene: TRBV4-3
j_gene: TRBJ2-1
d_gene: NA
CDR3aa: CASSQGPRGAIKGYNEQFF
CDR3nt: TGCGCCAGCAGCCAAGGCCCGAGGGGGGCAATCAAGGGTTACAATGAGCAGTTCTTC

abundance: many
v_gene: TRBV12-3/TRBV12-4
j_gene: TRBJ1-2
d_gene: TRBD1
CDR3aa: CASSLVTGRGYTF
CDR3nt: TGTGCCAGCAGTTTAGTGACAGGGCGCGGCTACACCTTC

abundance: many
v_gene: TRBV4-3
j_gene: TRBJ2-1
d_gene: NA
CDR3aa: CASSPWGGLSYNEQFF
CDR3nt: TGCGCCAGCAGCCCTTGGGGGGGCCTCAGTTACAATGAGCAGTTCTTC

abundance: NA
v_gene: TRBV7-2
j_gene: TRBJ2-2
d_gene: NA
CDR3aa: CASVLVSGELFF
CDR3nt: TGTGCCAGCGTCTTGGTCTCCGGGGAGCTGTTTTTT

abundance: NA
v_gene: TRBV7-9
j_gene: TRBJ2-5
d_gene: NA
CDR3aa: CASSWTLDRSLETQYF
CDR3nt: TGTGCCAGCAGCTGGACCCTCGACAGGTCCCTGGAGACCCAGTACTTC

abundance: few
v_gene: TRBV5-5
j_gene: TRBJ2-1
d_gene: TRBD2
CDR3aa: CASTRREGDEQFF
CDR3nt: TGTGCCAGCACCAGACGGGAGGGTGATGAGCAGTTCTTC

abundance: few
v_gene: TRBV12-3/TRBV12-4
j_gene: TRBJ2-5
d_gene: TRBD1
CDR3aa: CASSLTPTDRGPYF
CDR3nt: TGTGCCAGCAGTTTAACCCCGACCGACAGGGGCCCGTACTTC

abundance: NA
v_gene: TRBV10-3
j_gene: TRBJ2-5
d_gene: NA
CDR3aa: CAISRPPPQETQYF
CDR3nt: TGTGCCATCAGTCGACCCCCTCCCCAAGAGACCCAGTACTTC

abundance: few
v_gene: TRBV28
j_gene: TRBJ2-7
d_gene: NA
CDR3aa: CAVWDRYEQYF
CDR3nt: TGTGCCGTCTGGGACCGCTACGAGCAGTACTTC

abundance: NA
v_gene: TRBV20-1
j_gene: TRBJ2-1
d_gene: NA
CDR3aa: CSARGSDGSSYNEQFF
CDR3nt: TGCAGTGCTAGAGGGTCGGACGGGAGCTCCTACAATGAGCAGTTCTTC

abundance: few
v_gene: TRBV5-5
j_gene: TRBJ2-3
d_gene: TRBD2
CDR3aa: CASSLIAGGTDTQYF
CDR3nt: TGTGCCAGCAGCTTGATAGCGGGAGGGACAGATACGCAGTATTTT

abundance: NA
v_gene: TRBV18
j_gene: TRBJ2-7
d_gene: TRBD2
CDR3aa: CASSPTSGRNNWYEQYF
CDR3nt: TGTGCCAGCTCACCAACGAGCGGGAGAAATAATTGGTACGAGCAGTACTTC

abundance: few
v_gene: TRBV28
j_gene: TRBJ2-1
d_gene: TRBD2
CDR3aa: CASSPNHSGMRYNEQFF
CDR3nt: TGTGCCAGCAGTCCCAACCATAGCGGGATGAGGTACAATGAGCAGTTCTTC

abundance: few
v_gene: TRBV11-2
j_gene: TRBJ2-7
d_gene: NA
CDR3aa: CASRGGGREPYEQYF
CDR3nt: TGTGCCAGCAGAGGGGGGGGGAGGGAGCCCTACGAGCAGTACTTC

abundance: few
v_gene: TRBV7-8
j_gene: TRBJ2-2
d_gene: TRBD1
CDR3aa: CASSPYRGSYTGELFF
CDR3nt: TGTGCCAGCAGCCCCTACAGGGGCTCATACACCGGGGAGCTGTTTTTT

abundance: few
v_gene: TRBV5-1
j_gene: TRBJ1-4
d_gene: NA
CDR3aa: CASSLGRDEKLFF
CDR3nt: TGCGCCAGCAGCTTGGGGCGGGATGAAAAACTGTTTTTT

abundance: few
v_gene: TRBV4-2
j_gene: TRBJ2-7
d_gene: TRBD2
CDR3aa: CASSLSGLSYEQYF
CDR3nt: TGTGCCAGCAGCCTTTCGGGACTATCCTACGAGCAGTACTTC

abundance: NA
v_gene: TRBV20-1
j_gene: TRBJ2-1
d_gene: TRBD1
CDR3aa: CSATTGTGVVLSGSYNEQFF
CDR3nt: TGCAGTGCTACTACCGGGACAGGTGTAGTCTTGTCTGGCTCCTACAATGAGCAGTTCTTC

abundance: many
v_gene: TRBV11-2
j_gene: TRBJ2-1
d_gene: NA
CDR3aa: CASSLGRLAVPYNEQFF
CDR3nt: TGTGCCAGCAGCTTAGGTAGATTGGCGGTTCCCTACAATGAGCAGTTCTTC

abundance: few
v_gene: TRBV7-9
j_gene: TRBJ2-5
d_gene: NA
CDR3aa: CASSFPPGQETQYF
CDR3nt: TGTGCCAGCAGCTTCCCCCCTGGCCAAGAGACCCAGTACTTC

abundance: many
v_gene: TRBV29-1
j_gene: TRBJ2-2
d_gene: NA
CDR3aa: CSVAGGPNTGELFF
CDR3nt: TGCAGCGTTGCGGGGGGCCCGAACACCGGGGAGCTGTTTTTT

abundance: NA
v_gene: TRBV5-5
j_gene: TRBJ1-4
d_gene: NA
CDR3aa: CASTRQPTTNEKLFF
CDR3nt: TGTGCCAGCACACGACAGCCTACAACTAATGAAAAACTGTTTTTT

abundance: NA
v_gene: TRBV29-1
j_gene: TRBJ2-1
d_gene: NA
CDR3aa: CSVERDYNEQFF
CDR3nt: TGCAGCGTTGAGCGGGACTACAATGAGCAGTTCTTC

abundance: NA
v_gene: TRBV28
j_gene: TRBJ2-5
d_gene: NA
CDR3aa: CASSLLGNEETQYF
CDR3nt: TGTGCCAGCAGTCTGCTAGGGAACGAAGAGACCCAGTACTTC

abundance: few
v_gene: TRBV14
j_gene: TRBJ2-1
d_gene: TRBD2
CDR3aa: CASSRPGLGSYNEQFF
CDR3nt: TGTGCCAGCAGCAGACCGGGACTAGGTTCCTACAATGAGCAGTTCTTC

abundance: NA
v_gene: TRBV5-1
j_gene: TRBJ2-5
d_gene: TRBD2
CDR3aa: CASSLAQLAGAQETQYF
CDR3nt: TGCGCCAGCAGCTTAGCCCAACTAGCGGGAGCCCAAGAGACCCAGTACTTC

abundance: few
v_gene: TRBV5-1
j_gene: TRBJ1-4
d_gene: TRBD1
CDR3aa: CASSLIQGTNEKLFF
CDR3nt: TGCGCCAGCAGCTTAATACAGGGGACTAATGAAAAACTGTTTTTT

abundance: many
v_gene: TRBV5-6
j_gene: TRBJ2-7
d_gene: TRBD2
CDR3aa: CASSFRTSGFHHEQYF
CDR3nt: TGTGCCAGCAGCTTCAGGACTAGCGGGTTCCATCACGAGCAGTACTTC